The clone carrying this TCR beta chain was observed at least ten times. A minimum of 7 million PBMCs was isolated per sample. This CDR3 has 17 amino acids. Germline V gives CDR1 SQVTM, CDR2 ANQGSEA. This specimen comes from a study of blood T cells in healthy people across ages. Background on the study: About one barcoded beta molecule was captured per two T cells (by template switching).

The use of a sample-barcoded 5' primer and a J-beta primer mix characterized a second PCR of roughly 6 to 11 cycles. Carrying 12 random nucleotides, a template-switch adaptor labeled each individual cDNA molecule. TCRdb analysed the 5' RACE reads with MiXCR anew, one entry per CDR3 protein. The sample holds roughly 1.6 million distinct CDR3 sequences, about 31% seen once. The gene calls are TRBV29-1 and TRBJ2-1; 9 bases fit TRBD2. The material sequenced was blood. This sequence originates from a woman in her 30s in good health. The CDR3 DNA reads TGCACCACCCAACTTCTAGCGGGACCGTCGCGGCACAATGAGCAGTTCTTC. Translation gives CTTQLLAGPSRHNEQFF.